The following is a TCR beta chain sequence with its context. The antigen this receptor binds is unknown. No qualities accompany the bases; no much larger clone lies one base away. The time point label on this specimen signifies: baseline before first vaccination. The vaccinee samples were drawn from two UK trials, COV001 and COV002, one of which was a single-blind randomized controlled phase 2/3 trial testing AZD1222 (ChAdOx1 nCoV-19) in healthy adults. For TCRbeta chain sequencing, PBMC samples were collected from trial participants at day 0 and at day 28 after the second dose. The CDR3 regions of human TCRbeta chains were analyzed by immunosequencing. On the study's bioinformatics: TCRs in the repertoires were compared against a reference library of SARS-CoV-2-specific TCRs that had been generated with the MIRA antigen-specificity platform. Breadth meant the fraction of unique TCRs that were SARS-CoV-2-associated, whereas depth meant the fraction of total T cells that were SARS-CoV-2-associated. Using the MIRA data, each spike-specific TCR was assigned both to the spike region to which the TCR was reactive and to a CD4 or CD8 class. Log10-transformed breadth and depth values were compared by one-way ANOVA with Sidak's multiple comparisons tests. In TCRdb, the immuneACCESS table is reduced to in-frame sequences with V and J assigned. These tables do not hold every clone; where another copy was compared, an unresolved V gene accounts for under half, and the others remain unexplained. From that table come the V and J calls and clone size; the DNA was used to work out D and trimming. The sample profile shows 120,000 to 150,000 clones; approximately 94% of them were found once. The ten largest account for approximately 2% of the sample.

The sample belongs to a study of T cell responses to AZD1222 COVID-19 vaccine (dated by TCRdb to the early 2020s). Notes on the research overall: AZD1222 recipients whose second dose came at about 4 weeks and those whose second dose came at about 12 weeks were combined into one group, since spike-specific TCR depth and breadth did not differ between the two schedules. A total of approximately 240 trial participants underwent TCR sequencing, of whom 207 received two doses of AZD1222 and about 25 received two doses of the MenACWY control vaccine. Enrollment into the trials was organized by age into subgroups of 18-55, 56-69 and 70-plus years, and those subgroups contained about 150, 27 and 61 TCR-sequenced participants, respectively. Study-level results and caveats: Reportedly, almost half of the unique spike-specific TCRs recognized epitopes lying outside the regions that are mutated in the B.1.351 and B.1.1.7 variants. After two AZD1222 doses, both the breadth and the depth of spike-specific TCRs were significantly higher than at day 0 and than in MenACWY recipients. Most participants were white British and females outnumbered males, and the authors suggested that clonal diversity may have been underestimated. In the small 56-69-year group, the increase in depth fell short of significance, most likely because of low power. No day 14 peak-response samples were available, so repertoires were characterized only after the peak T cell response. Conclusions about previously exposed vaccinees are limited because only five to seven AZD1222 recipients were SARS-CoV-2 seropositive at baseline. The vaccine-associated CD4 TCRs covered the entire spike protein, and the dominant responses fell in regions 160-218 and 743-854.

From the cysteine through the phenylalanine, the CDR3 covers 15 amino acids. Only CDR3 DNA is held: 45 bases, read in frame from base 1. V was cut back by 5 bases and J by 10 bases, leaving a gap of 18 bases between them. CDR1 and CDR2, per the germline V gene, are SGHTA and FQGTGA. The chain employs TRBV7-3 and TRBJ1-6; a weak D assignment points to TRBD1 (5 bases agree). Sequencing was performed on peripheral blood, taken on day 0 of AZD1222 vaccination. This TCR came from an adult in good health. The CDR3 region: CASSAVSGEDSPLHF. The DNA is TGTGCCAGCAGCGCGGTTTCGGGGGAAGACTCACCCCTCCACTTT.